Below, one TCR beta chain is given with its context. The data originate from a study of T-cell reconstitution after alpha-beta-depleted transplantation in children. The CDR3 sequence is 14 residues long. Trimming stripped 7 bases from V and 3 bases from J, with 12 bases between. Germline values: CDR1 WSHSY, CDR2 SAAADI. Unique molecular identifiers were used to barcode this TCRbeta library. TCRdb reanalysed the PCR reads using MiXCR and keeps one entry per CDR3 protein. Among approximately 980,000 distinct CDR3 sequences listed, 25% to 30% were seen once. The gene calls are TRBV10-2 and TRBJ2-2, with D perhaps TRBD1 (6 bases). Sequenced here: PBMCs, mostly from graft donor cells, sampled 360 days after TCRalphabeta/CD19-depleted stem cell transplant. The clonotype was recovered from a boy under two years old who had a stem cell transplant for SCID, so the T cells may come from the graft donor. CDR3 amino acids: CASIGTPYTGELFF. The CDR3 nucleotides are TGCGCCAGCATCGGGACACCGTACACCGGGGAGCTGTTTTTT.